This TCR beta chain was captured by sequencing in a study of shared clonotypes between healthy human individuals. This CDR3 has 16 residues. J gave up 3 bases and V 5 bases, and 7 bases lay outside the gene matches. Germline V gene sequence: CDR1 LNHNV, CDR2 YYDKDF (reference sequence). Generated by immunoSEQ multiplex PCR, the TCRdb table keeps only in-frame clones and is missing some. The sample has under 2,000,000 clones, 85% to 95% seen once. Terminally differentiated effector memory CD45RA+ cells were excluded by CCR7 positive selection of CD45RO-negative cells. The sequencing input was naive CD8+ T cells sorted from blood. The TCR was taken from a man aged 18-30 years in good health. J is TRBJ2-7 and V is TRBV15; 13 bases agree with TRBD2. In DNA, the CDR3 is TGTGCCACCAGCCGCCGGGGACTAGCGGGAATCTACGAGCAGTACTTC. As protein: CATSRRGLAGIYEQYF.